These 24 T cell receptor beta chains came from one sample sequenced in a study of cytomegalovirus exposure and HLA in healthy donors. Use of 60 Vbeta and 13 Jbeta primers characterized the PCR. Produced via immunoSEQ multiplex PCR; TCRdb's table is partial and in-frame only. The table lists over 65,000 clones, 80% to 90% of them singletons. The sequencing input was PBMCs. The receptors derive from a woman under 40 in good health and CMV-seronegative.

The J gene is TRBJ1-6, the V gene TRBV5-6; D may be TRBD1 (6 bases). Trimming left V 2 bases short and J 7 bases short, with 13 bases between. The V gene's germline CDR1 is SGHDT and CDR2 YYEEEE. The CDR3 consists of 15 residues. Here the CDR3 DNA reads TGTGCCAGCAGCTTATACAGGGCTGAAAATTCACCCCTCCACTTT. Protein: CASSLYRAENSPLHF.

This clone was counted between two and nine times. The chain employs TRBV7-2 and TRBJ1-5; TRBD1 matches 8 bases. V dropped 2 bases and J dropped 1; count of bases not matched to a gene: 10. Germline V gene lookup returns CDR1 SGHTA and CDR2 FQGNSA. There are 18 residues in the CDR3. The DNA for the CDR3 is TGTGCCAGCAGCTTACGTACAGGGGGAACTCTAAGCAATCAGCCCCAGCATTTT. Residues: CASSLRTGGTLSNQPQHF. The full variable domain, in which reference TRBV7-2 and TRBJ1-5 provide the parts outside the CDR3, is GAGVSQSPSNKVTEKGKDVELRCDPISGHTALYWYRQSLGQGLEFLIYFQGNSAPDKSGLPSDRFSAERTGGSVSTLTIQRTQQEDSAVYLCASSLRTGGTLSNQPQHFGDGTRLSIL.

The CDR3 loop reads CASSLGTDEAFF. In nucleotides, the CDR3 is TGTGCCAGCAGCTTAGGGACAGACGAAGCTTTCTTT. The chain is built from TRBV7-6 and TRBJ1-1; tentative D call: TRBD1 (6 bases). In germline, CDR1 is SGHVS, CDR2 FNYEAQ. V was trimmed by 1 base and J by 8 bases, leaving 8 bases between them. The CDR3 sequence is 12 residues long. Variable domain in full (rest from reference TRBV7-6 and TRBJ1-1): GAGVSQSPRYKVTKRGQDVALRCDPISGHVSLYWYRQALGQGPEFLTYFNYEAQQDKSGLPNDRFSAERPEGSISTLTIQRTEQRDSAMYRCASSLGTDEAFFGQGTRLTVV.

The chain recombines TRBV6-1 with TRBJ2-5; a possible D gene is TRBD2 (7 bases). Trimming took 0 bases from V and 5 from J, leaving 13 bases between them. From germline, CDR1 is MNHNS and CDR2 SASEGT. The CDR3 runs to 15 residues. The CDR3 here is CASSEARGGLETQYF. The CDR3 bases are TGTGCCAGCAGTGAAGCGAGGGGGGGCTTGGAGACCCAGTACTTC.

This chain uses TRBV5-6 with TRBJ2-7; perhaps TRBD1 as D (5 bases). This CDR3 is built from 14 residues. Germline CDR1 and CDR2: SGHDT and YYEEEE. Trimming removed 6 bases from V and 6 bases from J, with 19 bases in between. In nucleotides, the CDR3 is TGTGCCAGCATCACCTCTGGCAGGGCTGGCGAGCAGTACTTC. Its protein is CASITSGRAGEQYF.

This clone has a single count. This chain joins TRBV5-1 and TRBJ1-2, with TRBD1 matching 7 bases. Germline CDR1 is SGHRS and CDR2 is YFSETQ. This CDR3 region has 14 residues. J was trimmed by 5 bases and V by 4 bases; bases with no gene match: 8. The CDR3 spells CASSPPGQSYGYTF. CDR3 bases: TGCGCCAGCAGCCCACCGGGACAGTCTTATGGCTACACCTTC.

This chain links TRBV5-6 with TRBJ1-6; TRBD1 might be the D (5 bases). Germline V lookup: CDR1 SGHDT, CDR2 YYEEEE. V was shortened by 4 bases and J by 4 bases, with 12 bases between the two germline ends. The CDR3 contains 15 residues. CDR3: CASSRGTEYNSPLHF. The CDR3 DNA follows: TGTGCCAGCAGCCGCGGGACGGAATATAATTCACCCCTCCACTTT.

The rearrangement links TRBV19 to TRBJ1-5; perhaps TRBD1 as D (6 bases). Deletions cut 7 bases from V and 2 bases from J, with 12 bases between. This CDR3 contains 14 residues. CDR1 is LNHDA and CDR2 is SQIVND in the germline V gene (reference sequence). DNA of the CDR3: TGTGCCAGTAATTTACACAGGGGCAATCAGCCCCAGCATTTT. Protein product: CASNLHRGNQPQHF.

The genes are TRBV4-2 and TRBJ2-7, with 9 nucleotides matching TRBD1. Germline V lookup: CDR1 LGHNA, CDR2 YNFKEQ. With 0 bases clipped from V and 6 bases from J, the junction kept 6 bases outside the gene matches. The CDR3 is made up of 15 amino acids. CDR3 protein: CASSQEGTGKSEQYF. DNA of the CDR3: TGTGCCAGCAGCCAAGAAGGGACAGGGAAATCCGAGCAGTACTTC.

The genes are TRBV7-9 and TRBJ1-1; D remains unclear. Germline lookup yields CDR1 SEHNR and CDR2 FQNEAQ (reference sequence). V lost 2 bases to trimming and J lost 7 bases, with 8 bases between them. This CDR3 has 12 residues. The CDR3 sequence is CASSLSTGEAFF. In nucleotides, the CDR3 is TGTGCCAGCAGCTTATCGACGGGTGAAGCTTTCTTT.

In the case of this clone: The DNA is omitted, as the CDR3 cannot be located on it reliably, and the CDR3 follows TCRdb's listing. This chain uses TRBV5-1 with TRBJ2-1; the table gives TRBD2 as D, unverified against the DNA. The CDR3 spans 19 residues, counting both ends. CDR1 is SGHRS, CDR2 YFSETQ, per germline. CDR3 in amino acids: CASSFGSGWGVPSYNEQFF.

The count of this clone is one. The CDR3 region is CASSLGQGVVDEQFF. CDR3 coding DNA: TGCGCCAGCAGCTTAGGGCAGGGGGTGGTGGATGAGCAGTTCTTC. The chain has TRBV5-1 and TRBJ2-1; 7 nucleotides agree with TRBD1. The V gene's germline CDR1 is SGHRS and CDR2 YFSETQ. There are 15 residues in the CDR3. Trimming removed 2 bases from V and 8 bases from J; junction bases left unmatched: 10.

DNA of the CDR3: TGTGCCAGCAGCCGGCACGACAGGGGCAGCGATGGCTACACCTTC. It encodes CASSRHDRGSDGYTF. The rearrangement uses TRBV7-9 and TRBJ1-2; 8 positions match TRBD1. J gave up 6 bases and V 5 bases, and 11 bases lay outside the gene matches. Germline assignment: CDR1 SEHNR and CDR2 FQNEAQ (reference sequence). The CDR3 is 15 amino acids.

The DNA for the CDR3 is TGTGCCAGTATGCCAGGGACAAAGAGGGGGGGGCAGTTCTTC. Its translation is CASMPGTKRGGQFF. V is TRBV19 and J is TRBJ2-1; D perhaps matches TRBD2 (7 bases). The CDR3 has 14 amino acids. Trimming cost V 7 bases and J 12 bases, with 22 bases left between them. CDR1 is LNHDA, CDR2 SQIVND, per germline (reference sequence).

This rearrangement joins TRBV19 to TRBJ1-5; D call uncertain. This CDR3 comprises 14 residues. The germline V and J ends were trimmed by 9 bases and 0 bases, with 12 bases remaining between them. Germline CDR1 LNHDA, CDR2 SQIVND (reference sequence). The CDR3 DNA is TGTGCCAGCCGACTTTCGCTTAGCAATCAGCCCCAGCATTTT. It encodes CASRLSLSNQPQHF.

The rearrangement uses TRBV5-4 and TRBJ2-2; maybe TRBD1 (6 bases). Germline-derived CDR1 and CDR2 are SGHNT and YYREEE (reference sequence). This CDR3 spans 12 amino acids. V lost 5 bases and J lost 7, with 9 bases in between. This CDR3 reads CASRQGSGELFF. CDR3 coding DNA: TGTGCCAGCAGGCAGGGGAGCGGGGAGCTGTTTTTT.

J is TRBJ1-1 and V is TRBV6-1; TRBD1 matches 9 bases. Germline CDR1 MNHNS, CDR2 SASEGT. The V and J ends lost 4 bases and 4 bases, in that order; junction bases with no gene match: 10. The CDR3 contains 16 residues. The CDR3 spells CASSGLPGQGRTEAFF. The CDR3 coding sequence is TGTGCCAGCAGTGGGCTTCCGGGACAGGGTCGCACTGAAGCTTTCTTT.

The V and J genes are TRBV7-2 and TRBJ2-5; 8 positions match TRBD1. V lost 3 bases, J lost 4 bases, and 10 bases stayed unmatched. In germline, CDR1 is SGHTA, CDR2 FQGNSA. CDR3 length: 16 amino acids. CDR3 sequence reads: CASSFLGQAIRETQYF. CDR3 coding DNA: TGTGCCAGCAGCTTTTTGGGACAGGCCATCCGAGAGACCCAGTACTTC.

The rearrangement uses TRBV27 and TRBJ2-7; D might be TRBD1 (5 bases). Germline loops: CDR1 MNHEY, CDR2 SMNVEV (reference sequence). V lost 2 bases, J lost 3 bases, and 14 bases lay in between. This CDR3 has 15 residues. CDR3 in amino acids: CASSLGPGSYYEQYF. The CDR3 DNA is TGTGCCAGCAGTTTAGGGCCAGGGTCGTACTACGAGCAGTACTTC.

The CDR3, as DNA: TGTGCCAGCAGTTACTCTTCGGGACAGGTATCCTACACCTTC. Its protein is CASSYSSGQVSYTF. The rearrangement joins TRBV6-6 to TRBJ1-2; 8 bases agree with TRBD1. J was trimmed by 10 bases and V by 0 bases; bases with no gene match: 7. The CDR3 covers 14 residues. CDR1 and CDR2 from the germline V gene are MNHNY and SVGAGI (reference sequence).

This clone was counted a few times. The chain combines TRBV6-6 with TRBJ1-6, with D possibly being TRBD1 (5 bases). V lost 8 bases to trimming and J lost 7 bases, with 12 bases between them. Per the germline V gene, CDR1 is MNHNY and CDR2 is SVGAGI (reference sequence). The CDR3 sequence is 13 residues long. CDR3 sequence: CASGAGLNSPLHF. The DNA of the CDR3 is TGTGCCAGCGGGGCAGGGCTGAATTCACCCCTCCACTTT.

The chain couples TRBV7-9 to TRBJ2-1; weak D call: TRBD1 (6 bases). The germline V and J ends were trimmed by 5 bases and 7 bases, with 21 bases remaining between them. Per the germline V gene, CDR1 is SEHNR and CDR2 is FQNEAQ (reference sequence). The CDR3 runs 16 residues. The CDR3 region is CASSPPMGALLNEQFF. In DNA, the CDR3 is TGTGCCAGCAGCCCTCCGATGGGGGCCCTATTAAATGAGCAGTTCTTC.

The chain is built from TRBV28 and TRBJ2-1, with 11 bases lining up with TRBD2. Per germline, CDR1 MDHEN and CDR2 SYDVKM. V lost 5 bases, J lost 8 bases, and 8 bases stayed unmatched. The CDR3 totals 15 residues. The chain's CDR3 is CASSPRLAGGDEQFF. CDR3 nucleotides: TGTGCCAGCAGTCCCCGGTTAGCGGGGGGGGATGAGCAGTTCTTC.

Only one count was recorded for this clone. This sequence joins TRBV27 and TRBJ2-1; 10 bases map to TRBD1. Germline V gene lookup returns CDR1 MNHEY and CDR2 SMNVEV (reference sequence). V dropped 10 bases and J dropped 1; count of bases not matched to a gene: 7. The CDR3 consists of 15 residues. The CDR3 coding sequence is TGTGCCACCCAGAGACAGGGGGCTTCCTACAATGAGCAGTTCTTC. Its translation is CATQRQGASYNEQFF.